This T cell receptor (beta chain) was recorded in a study of T-cell memory formation after mild COVID-19. On the study more broadly: There were largely donor-specific TCR clusters.

CDR1 and CDR2 (germline): SEHNR, FQNEAQ (reference sequence). The CDR3 consists of 16 residues. Deletions cut 5 bases from V and 2 bases from J, with 19 bases between. Study-wide findings and caveats: Confirmation of SARS-CoV-2 specificity was lacking for second-wave clones peaking day 37. CD4/CD8 balance characterized clones contracting day 15 to 85, and CD4+ skew characterized later expanders.

TCRdb itself ran the 5' RACE reads through MiXCR, one entry per CDR3 protein. The sample holds 85,000 to 120,000 distinct CDR3 sequences, more than 15% seen once. Only a few counts were recorded for this clonotype. The antigen is undetermined. The chain carries TRBV7-9 and TRBJ2-7; the D gene is possibly TRBD2 (6 bases). The TCR originated in an adult woman who had mild COVID-19 (a few samples of this study predate the infection). Cell type and time point are not known. The sample taken for sequencing was PBMCs or a T cell subset sorted from them (not recorded which). The CDR3 loop reads CASSGDRDSPTYEQYF. The CDR3 DNA reads as TGTGCCAGCAGCGGGGACCGGGACTCCCCTACCTACGAGCAGTACTTC.